This T cell receptor beta chain was documented in a study of OX40 agonist ivuxolimab in advanced cancers. This clone was seen a handful of times. Germline loops: CDR1 SGHVS, CDR2 FQNEAQ. This CDR3 contains 17 residues. With V trimmed by 5 bases and J by 4 bases, 12 bases remained unmatched. Sequencing used immunoSEQ multiplex PCR; TCRdb keeps in-frame clones, though not all of them. The sample has 55,000 to 80,000 clones, about 88% seen once; the top ten hold 2.4%. This sequence originates from an adult with an advanced solid tumor such as melanoma, head and neck, liver or kidney cancer. The chain uses TRBV7-8 and TRBJ2-1, with TRBD1 matching over 9 bases. This material consisted of CD4+ or CD8+ T cells sorted from blood, taken in a trial of the OX40 agonist ivuxolimab. The CDR3 DNA reads as TGTGCCAGCAGCCCCAGGACAGGGGACCCTTTTTACAATGAGCAGTTCTTC. It is translated as CASSPRTGDPFYNEQFF.